Following are 10 T cell receptor beta chains from one sample sequenced in a study of regulatory T cells in long-lasting Graves disease. Time point defined: newly diagnosed GD, antithyroid drugs for less than 3 months. The TCR library was made from RNA extracted from PBMCs. iRepertoire HTBI primers and Arm-PCR of CDR3 regions built TCR beta libraries. MiXCR, applied by TCRdb to the multiplex PCR reads, yields one record per CDR3 protein. The sample contains about 450,000 distinct CDR3 sequences, 14% of which appear only once. Separately, the same data were catalogued under a study of T cells in Graves' hyperthyroidism and ophthalmopathy.

The specimen was peripheral blood mononuclear cells (PBMCs), collected at new diagnosis, from a patient treated with antithyroid drugs. The receptors derive from a woman in her forties or fifties with Graves disease.

In this sample, this clonotype turned up many times. The chain links TRBV11-1 to TRBJ2-7; D may match TRBD1 or TRBD2 (5 bases each). Germline-derived CDR1 and CDR2 are SGHAT and FQDESV (reference sequence). Trimming pared 5 bases from V and 2 bases from J, leaving 19 bases between. The CDR3 covers 16 residues. The CDR3 sequence: CASSPRDAATTYEQYF. Written as DNA, the CDR3 is TGTGCCAGCAGCCCCAGGGACGCAGCGACGACCTACGAGCAGTACTTC.

As to this clonotype: This may stem from a read error, because a much larger clone lies one nucleotide away. The chain links TRBV12-3 or TRBV12-4 to TRBJ1-6, with D unclear. The CDR3 contains 17 residues. Trimming stripped 5 bases from V and 9 bases from J, with 23 bases between. The CDR3 DNA follows: TGTGCCAGCAGTCCCTCCGCCGGGTTATTAGTTGCTTCACCCCTCCACTTT. It translates to CASSPSAGLLVASPLHF.

A few counts support this clonotype. The chain has TRBV5-1 and TRBJ2-1, with 12 bases fitting TRBD2. In germline, CDR1 is SGHRS, CDR2 YFSETQ. CDR3 size: 16 residues. V lost 4 bases and J lost 4; bases outside the gene matches: 6. CDR3 loop: CASSQIGTSGYNEQFF. DNA of the CDR3: TGCGCCAGCAGCCAGATTGGGACTAGCGGGTACAATGAGCAGTTCTTC.

The J gene is TRBJ2-7, the V gene TRBV30; 9 positions match TRBD1. V gave up 5 bases and J gave up 4 bases; unmatched junction bases: 9. The CDR3 sequence is 14 residues long. Germline V lookup: CDR1 GTSNPN, CDR2 SVGIG (reference sequence). The DNA for the CDR3 is TGTGCCTGGTCGCGTTACAGGGGGCGGTACGAGCAGTACTTC. As protein: CAWSRYRGRYEQYF. Variable domain in full (rest from reference TRBV30 and TRBJ2-7): SQTIHQWPATLVQPVGSPLSLECTVEGTSNPNLYWYRQAAGRGLQLLFYSVGIGQISSEVPQNLSASRPQDRQFILSSKKLLLSDSGFYLCAWSRYRGRYEQYFGPGTRLTVT.

In its sample, this clonotype was seen many times. This sequence joins TRBV28 and TRBJ2-7, with TRBD1 as a possible D gene (5 bases). The CDR3 is 17 residues long. CDR1 is MDHEN and CDR2 is SYDVKM in the germline V gene. The germline V and J ends were trimmed by 2 bases and 1 base, with 18 bases remaining between them. The CDR3 sequence is CASSLTSIGRVSYEQYF. CDR3 nucleotides: TGTGCCAGCAGTTTAACCTCCATCGGCAGGGTGTCCTACGAGCAGTACTTC.

This clonotype was recorded many times. The chain combines TRBV28 with TRBJ2-1, with TRBD2 identical over 7 bases. This CDR3 is 16 amino acids long. Germline assignment: CDR1 MDHEN and CDR2 SYDVKM. V gave up 3 bases and J gave up 4 bases; unmatched junction bases: 9. The CDR3 nucleotides read TGTGCCAGCAGTTTTACCTTAGCGGGCGGATACAATGAGCAGTTCTTC. Its protein product is CASSFTLAGGYNEQFF.

The V and J genes are TRBV20-1 and TRBJ2-1; D remains unclear. The length of the CDR3 is 12 residues. CDR1 and CDR2 from the germline V gene are DFQATT and SNEGSKA (reference sequence). The V end lost 6 bases, the J end lost 4 bases, and 10 bases lay between the germline ends. For the CDR3, the DNA is TGCAGTGCCACCCCCCCTTACAATGAGCAGTTCTTC. This encodes CSATPPYNEQFF.

This clonotype has ten or more counts. The chain joins TRBV6-2 or TRBV6-3 to TRBJ1-5, with D perhaps matching TRBD1 (5 bases). The CDR3 is 16 residues long. Trimming removed 11 bases at V and 1 base at J, with 21 bases between. Germline values: CDR1 MNHEY, CDR2 SVGEGT. The CDR3 spells CASNRKGLYSNQPQHF. CDR3 nucleotide sequence: TGTGCCTCCAATAGAAAGGGGCTATACAGCAATCAGCCCCAGCATTTT.

V gene TRBV10-1 combines with J gene TRBJ2-5; 10 bases fit TRBD2. Germline V lookup: CDR1 WNHNN, CDR2 SYGVQD (reference sequence). This CDR3 is 14 amino acids long. J lost 4 bases, V lost 3 bases, and 2 bases had no gene match. CDR3 residues: CASSEGTSVETQYF. The CDR3 nucleotides are TGCGCCAGCAGTGAAGGGACTAGCGTAGAGACCCAGTACTTC.

This clonotype was observed many times. The chain has TRBV5-6 and TRBJ2-1; D is possibly TRBD2 (6 bases). Germline values: CDR1 SGHDT, CDR2 YYEEEE. The CDR3 is made up of 15 amino acids. Trimming pared 0 bases from V and 8 bases from J, leaving 15 bases between. The CDR3 DNA sequence: TGTGCCAGCAGCTTGGGACTGGGGGGAGTCGATGAGCAGTTCTTC. Translation: CASSLGLGGVDEQFF.